This TCR beta chain was captured in a study of blood T cell repertoires in COVID-19 (dated by TCRdb to 2020 to 2021). Regarding the study in general: Collaborator samples came from the United States, Italy and Spain and covered acute and convalescent phases of COVID-19. The prospective study material was composed of cDNA or gDNA derived from T cells, B-cell-depleted T cells, or PBMCs. Deeply sampled blood TCRbeta repertoires from subjects exposed to, actively infected with, or recovered from COVID-19 were included in the dataset. The repertoires were released in a freely available public database meant as a resource for research on the immune response to SARS-CoV-2. Samples were obtained from the ongoing ImmuneRACE study (first 160 participants) and from about 1,300 subjects provided by 6 global collaborators. Sample metadata almost always included a de-identified subject ID, COVID-19 status, age in years and sex. Where HLA class I and class II types were available, the types were taken from metadata supplied by the sample provider, not from assay-based typing.

The research as a whole found: The amount of clinical and demographic metadata varied by source and participant and was provided uncurated.

Details on this clone: Its cognate antigen has yet to be identified. No base quality information exists; no much larger clone differs at one position.

One collaborating source in Seattle enrolled patients during active infection and followed them longitudinally through the course of disease. The collaborating institutions used their own protocols to collect whole blood in K2EDTA tubes. For TCRbeta analysis, collaborator samples were shipped as frozen whole blood, as isolated PBMCs, or as DNA extracted from either sample type. V is clipped by 1 base and J by 2 bases, and the sequence between their germline boundaries is 8 bases long. CDR1 and CDR2 are drawn from the germline V gene: SGHDT, YYEEEE. The CDR3 goes from the cysteine to the phenylalanine over 14 residues. Of the read, only the CDR3 DNA is kept; its 42 bases are in frame from base 1. The immunoSEQ Assay, a bias-controlled multiplex PCR, was used to amplify TCRbeta CDR3 regions from genomic DNA. The study's processing was this. Within the assay, amplification of reference gene primers was used to estimate how many nucleated cells each sample contained. Sequence reads were collapsed and filtered to measure the absolute abundance of every unique TCRbeta CDR3 rearrangement. For each sample, productive Simpson clonality was calculated by taking the square root of Simpson's diversity index across productive rearrangements. Drawn from immuneACCESS, this table holds only the in-frame rearrangements with V and J called that TCRdb kept. Clones are partly lost; checked studies trace under half to an unresolved V gene and leave the rest unexplained. The D gene and trimming were derived from the DNA, and the V and J assignments and clone size from that table. A total of around 190,000 clones appear in this sample, 75% to 85% of them only once. Around 5.4% of the sample rests with the top ten.

In this chain, TRBV5-6 is recombined with TRBJ2-3; TRBD1 is a weak D gene call, 6 bases matching. Source material: peripheral blood. The receptor comes from a middle-aged woman with COVID-19, enrolled during active disease. In nucleotides, the sequence is TGTGCCAGCAGCTTGACAGGGTCCACAGATACGCAGTATTTT. Its product reads: CASSLTGSTDTQYF.